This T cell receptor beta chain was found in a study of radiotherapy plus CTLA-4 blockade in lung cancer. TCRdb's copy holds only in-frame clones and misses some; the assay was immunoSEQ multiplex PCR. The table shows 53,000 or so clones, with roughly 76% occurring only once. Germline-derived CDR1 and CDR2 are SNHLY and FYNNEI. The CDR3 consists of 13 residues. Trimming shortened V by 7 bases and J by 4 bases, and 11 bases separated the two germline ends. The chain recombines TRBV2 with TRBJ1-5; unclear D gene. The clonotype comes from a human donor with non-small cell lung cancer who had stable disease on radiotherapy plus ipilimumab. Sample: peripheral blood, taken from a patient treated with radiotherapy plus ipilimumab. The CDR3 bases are TGTGCCAGCACTAGTACCTGGAATCAGCCCCAGCATTTT. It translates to CASTSTWNQPQHF.